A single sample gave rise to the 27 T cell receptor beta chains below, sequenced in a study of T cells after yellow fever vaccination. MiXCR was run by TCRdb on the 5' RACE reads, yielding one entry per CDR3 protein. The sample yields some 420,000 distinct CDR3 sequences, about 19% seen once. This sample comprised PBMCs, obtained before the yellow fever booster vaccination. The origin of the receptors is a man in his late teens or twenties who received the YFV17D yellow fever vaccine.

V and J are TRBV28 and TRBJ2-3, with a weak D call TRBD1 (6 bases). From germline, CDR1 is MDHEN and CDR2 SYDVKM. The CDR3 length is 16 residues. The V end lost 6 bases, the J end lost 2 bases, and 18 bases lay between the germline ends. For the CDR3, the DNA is TGTGCCAGCAGGCTGGGTAGGGGACACATCACAGATACGCAGTATTTT. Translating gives CASRLGRGHITDTQYF.

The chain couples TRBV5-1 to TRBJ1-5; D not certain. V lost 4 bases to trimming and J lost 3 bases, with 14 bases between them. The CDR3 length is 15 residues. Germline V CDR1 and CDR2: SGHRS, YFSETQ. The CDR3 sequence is CASSLGSGNNQPQHF. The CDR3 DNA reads TGCGCCAGCAGCCTTGGGTCGGGGAACAATCAGCCCCAGCATTTT. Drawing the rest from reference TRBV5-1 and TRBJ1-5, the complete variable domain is KAGVTQTPRYLIKTRGQQVTLSCSPISGHRSVSWYQQTPGQGLQFLFEYFSETQRNKGNFPGRFSGRQFSNSRSEMNVSTLELGDSALYLCASSLGSGNNQPQHFGDGTRLSIL.

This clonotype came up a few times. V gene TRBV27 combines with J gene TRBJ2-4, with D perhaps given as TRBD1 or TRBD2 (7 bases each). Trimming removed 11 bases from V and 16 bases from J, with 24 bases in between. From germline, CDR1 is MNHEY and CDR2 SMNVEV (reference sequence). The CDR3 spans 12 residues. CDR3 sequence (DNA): TGTGCCGCAGGGGGGGCCGGTTTGTCTTATTACTTC. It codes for CAAGGAGLSYYF.

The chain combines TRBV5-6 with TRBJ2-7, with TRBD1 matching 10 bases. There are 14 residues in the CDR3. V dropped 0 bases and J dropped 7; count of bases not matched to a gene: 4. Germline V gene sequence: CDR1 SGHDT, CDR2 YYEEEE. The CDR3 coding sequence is TGTGCCAGCAGCTTGGAGGACAGGGGGTGGGAGCAGTACTTC. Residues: CASSLEDRGWEQYF.

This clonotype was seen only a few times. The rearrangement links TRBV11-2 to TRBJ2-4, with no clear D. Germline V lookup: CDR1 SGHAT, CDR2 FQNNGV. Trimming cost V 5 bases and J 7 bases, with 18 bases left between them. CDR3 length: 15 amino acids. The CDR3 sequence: CASSRMTQSGNIQYF. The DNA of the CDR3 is TGTGCCAGCAGCCGTATGACGCAGTCTGGGAACATTCAGTACTTC.

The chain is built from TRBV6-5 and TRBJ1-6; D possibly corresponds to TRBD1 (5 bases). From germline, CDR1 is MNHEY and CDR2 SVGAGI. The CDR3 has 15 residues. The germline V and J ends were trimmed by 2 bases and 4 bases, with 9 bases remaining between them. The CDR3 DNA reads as TGTGCCAGCAGTTACGGCAGGGAGTATAATTCACCCCTCCACTTT. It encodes CASSYGREYNSPLHF.

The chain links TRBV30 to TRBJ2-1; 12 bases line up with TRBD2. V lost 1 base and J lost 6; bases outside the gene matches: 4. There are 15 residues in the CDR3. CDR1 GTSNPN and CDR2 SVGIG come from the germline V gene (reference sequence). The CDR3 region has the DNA TGTGCCTGGAGTGCCCTAGCGGGGGGGCGCAATGAGCAGTTCTTC. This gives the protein CAWSALAGGRNEQFF. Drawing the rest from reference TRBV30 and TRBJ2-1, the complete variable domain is SQTIHQWPATLVQPVGSPLSLECTVEGTSNPNLYWYRQAAGRGLQLLFYSVGIGQISSEVPQNLSASRPQDRQFILSSKKLLLSDSGFYLCAWSALAGGRNEQFFGPGTRLTVL.

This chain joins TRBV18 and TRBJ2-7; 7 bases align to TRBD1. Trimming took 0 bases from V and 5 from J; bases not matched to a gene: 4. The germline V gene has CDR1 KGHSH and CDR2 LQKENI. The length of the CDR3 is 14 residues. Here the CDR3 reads CASSPPDRANEQYF. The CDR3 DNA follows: TGTGCCAGCTCACCACCCGACAGGGCTAACGAGCAGTACTTC. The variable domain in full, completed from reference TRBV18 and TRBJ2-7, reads NAGVMQNPRHLVRRRGQEARLRCSPMKGHSHVYWYRQLPEEGLKFMVYLQKENIIDESGMPKERFSAEFPKEGPSILRIQQVVRGDSAAYFCASSPPDRANEQYFGPGTRLTVT.

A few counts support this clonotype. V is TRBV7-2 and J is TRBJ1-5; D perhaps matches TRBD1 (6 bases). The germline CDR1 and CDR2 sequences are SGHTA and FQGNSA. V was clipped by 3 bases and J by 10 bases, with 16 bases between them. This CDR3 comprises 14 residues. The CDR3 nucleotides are TGTGCCAGCAGCTTTGACAGGTCCAGCTACCCCCAGCATTTT. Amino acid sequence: CASSFDRSSYPQHF.

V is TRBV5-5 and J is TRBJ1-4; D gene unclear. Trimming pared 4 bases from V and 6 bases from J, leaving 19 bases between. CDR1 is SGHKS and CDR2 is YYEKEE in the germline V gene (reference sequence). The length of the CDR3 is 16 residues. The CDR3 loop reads CASSPGPLRLDEKLFF. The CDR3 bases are TGTGCCAGCAGCCCGGGCCCCCTTCGATTAGATGAAAAACTGTTTTTT. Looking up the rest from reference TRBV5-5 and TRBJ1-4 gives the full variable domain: DAGVTQSPTHLIKTRGQQVTLRCSPISGHKSVSWYQQVLGQGPQFIFQYYEKEERGRGNFPDRFSARQFPNYSSELNVNALLLGDSALYLCASSPGPLRLDEKLFFGSGTQLSVL.

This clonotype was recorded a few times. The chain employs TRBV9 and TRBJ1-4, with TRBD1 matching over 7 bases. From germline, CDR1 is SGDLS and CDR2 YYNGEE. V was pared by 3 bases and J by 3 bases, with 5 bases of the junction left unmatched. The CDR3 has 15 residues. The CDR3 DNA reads TGTGCCAGCAGCGAAGGGGGCGCATCTAATGAAAAACTGTTTTTT. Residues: CASSEGGASNEKLFF.

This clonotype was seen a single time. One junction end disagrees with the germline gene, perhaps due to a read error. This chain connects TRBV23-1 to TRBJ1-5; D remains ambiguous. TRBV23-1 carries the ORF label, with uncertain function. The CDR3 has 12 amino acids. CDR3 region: CACSPHHQPQHF. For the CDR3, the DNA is TGCGCCTGCAGCCCTCACCATCAGCCCCAGCATTTT.

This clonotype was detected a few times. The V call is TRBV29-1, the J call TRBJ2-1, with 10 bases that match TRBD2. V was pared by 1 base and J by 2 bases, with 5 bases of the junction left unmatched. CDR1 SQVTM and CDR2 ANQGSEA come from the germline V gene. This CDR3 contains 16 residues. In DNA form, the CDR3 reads TGCAGCGTTGAAGGCGCTAGCGGGAGTACCTACAATGAGCAGTTCTTC. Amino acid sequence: CSVEGASGSTYNEQFF.

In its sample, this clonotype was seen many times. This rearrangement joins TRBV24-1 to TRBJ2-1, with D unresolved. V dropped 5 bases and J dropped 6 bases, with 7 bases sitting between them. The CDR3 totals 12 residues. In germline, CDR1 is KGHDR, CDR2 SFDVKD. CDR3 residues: CATSGYGNEQFF. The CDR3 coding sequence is TGTGCCACCAGTGGATACGGCAATGAGCAGTTCTTC.

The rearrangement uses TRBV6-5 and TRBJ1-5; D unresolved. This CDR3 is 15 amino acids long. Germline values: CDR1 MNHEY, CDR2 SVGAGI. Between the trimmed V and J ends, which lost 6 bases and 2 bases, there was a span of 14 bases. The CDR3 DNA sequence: TGTGCCAGCAGCCCTCAGGACGGCGGCAATCAGCCCCAGCATTTT. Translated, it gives CASSPQDGGNQPQHF.

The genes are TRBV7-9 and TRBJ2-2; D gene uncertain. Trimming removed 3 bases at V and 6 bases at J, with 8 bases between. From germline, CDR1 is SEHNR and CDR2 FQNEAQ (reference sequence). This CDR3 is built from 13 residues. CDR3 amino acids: CASSFDASGELFF. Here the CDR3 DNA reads TGTGCCAGCAGCTTCGACGCCTCCGGGGAGCTGTTTTTT.

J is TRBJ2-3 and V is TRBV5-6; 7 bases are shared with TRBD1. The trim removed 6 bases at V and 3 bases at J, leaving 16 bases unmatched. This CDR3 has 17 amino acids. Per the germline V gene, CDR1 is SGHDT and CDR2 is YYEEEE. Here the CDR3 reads CASIRVGGEEGTDTQYF. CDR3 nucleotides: TGTGCCAGCATCCGAGTAGGGGGCGAAGAAGGAACAGATACGCAGTATTTT.

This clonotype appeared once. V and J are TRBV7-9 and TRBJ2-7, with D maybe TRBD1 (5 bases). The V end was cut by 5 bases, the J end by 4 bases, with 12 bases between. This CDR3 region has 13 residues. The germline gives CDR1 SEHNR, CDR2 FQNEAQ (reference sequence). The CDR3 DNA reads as TGTGCCAGCAGCCAGCGACAGTCTTACGAGCAGTACGTC. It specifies CASSQRQSYEQYV.

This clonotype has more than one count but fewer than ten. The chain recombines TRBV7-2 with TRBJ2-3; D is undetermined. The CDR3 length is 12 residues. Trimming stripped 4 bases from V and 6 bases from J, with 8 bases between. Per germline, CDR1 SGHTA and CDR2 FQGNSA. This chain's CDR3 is CASSSTVDTQYF. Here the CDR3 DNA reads TGTGCCAGCAGCTCCACCGTGGATACGCAGTATTTT.

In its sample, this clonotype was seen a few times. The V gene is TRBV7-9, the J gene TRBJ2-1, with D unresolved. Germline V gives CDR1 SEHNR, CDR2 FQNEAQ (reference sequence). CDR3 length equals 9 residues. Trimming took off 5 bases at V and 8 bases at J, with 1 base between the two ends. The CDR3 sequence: CASSDEQFF. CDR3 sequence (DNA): TGTGCCAGCAGCGATGAGCAGTTCTTC.

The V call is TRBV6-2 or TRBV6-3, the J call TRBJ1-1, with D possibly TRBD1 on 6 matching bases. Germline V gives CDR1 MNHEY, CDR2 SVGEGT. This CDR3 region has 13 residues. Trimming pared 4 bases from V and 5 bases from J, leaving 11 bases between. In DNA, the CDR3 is TGTGCCAGCAGTTGGTTGGGGGCAACTGAAGCTTTCTTT. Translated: CASSWLGATEAFF.

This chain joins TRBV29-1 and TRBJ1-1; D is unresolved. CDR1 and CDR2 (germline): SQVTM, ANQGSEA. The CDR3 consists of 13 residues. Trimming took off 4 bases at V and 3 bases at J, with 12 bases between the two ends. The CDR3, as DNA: TGCAGCGTTGGGACTTATCCGGACACTGAAGCTTTCTTT. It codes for CSVGTYPDTEAFF.

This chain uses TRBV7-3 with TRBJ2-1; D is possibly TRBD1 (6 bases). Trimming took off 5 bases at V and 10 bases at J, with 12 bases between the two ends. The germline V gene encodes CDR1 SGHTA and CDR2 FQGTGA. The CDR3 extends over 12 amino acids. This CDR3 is CASSLQDREQFF. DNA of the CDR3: TGTGCCAGCAGCCTCCAAGACAGGGAGCAGTTCTTC.

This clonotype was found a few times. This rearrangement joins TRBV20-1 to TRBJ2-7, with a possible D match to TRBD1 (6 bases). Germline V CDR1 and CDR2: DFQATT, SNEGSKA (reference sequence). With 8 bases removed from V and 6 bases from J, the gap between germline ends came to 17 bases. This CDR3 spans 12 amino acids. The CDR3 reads CSTRTGSGEQYF. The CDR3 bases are TGCAGTACCCGAACAGGGTCCGGCGAGCAGTACTTC.

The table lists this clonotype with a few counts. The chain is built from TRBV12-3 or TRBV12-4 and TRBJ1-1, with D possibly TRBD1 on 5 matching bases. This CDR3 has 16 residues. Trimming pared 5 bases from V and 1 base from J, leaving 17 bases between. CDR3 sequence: CASSPDPGRWNTEAFF. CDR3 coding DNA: TGTGCCAGCAGTCCGGACCCGGGGCGGTGGAACACTGAAGCTTTCTTT.

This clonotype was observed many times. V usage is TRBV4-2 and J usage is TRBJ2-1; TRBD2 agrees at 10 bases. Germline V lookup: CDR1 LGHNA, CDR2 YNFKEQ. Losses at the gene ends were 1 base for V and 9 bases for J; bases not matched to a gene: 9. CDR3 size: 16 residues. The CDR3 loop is CASSQGAGGQVGEQFF. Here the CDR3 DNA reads TGTGCCAGCAGCCAAGGAGCGGGGGGGCAGGTGGGTGAGCAGTTCTTC.

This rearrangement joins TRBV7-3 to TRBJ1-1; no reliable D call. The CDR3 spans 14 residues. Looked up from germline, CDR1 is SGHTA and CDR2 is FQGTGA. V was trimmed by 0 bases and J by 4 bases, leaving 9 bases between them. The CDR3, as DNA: TGTGCCAGCAGCTTAACACGGTATGGCACTGAAGCTTTCTTT. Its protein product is CASSLTRYGTEAFF. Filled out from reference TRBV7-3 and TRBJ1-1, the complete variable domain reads GAGVSQTPSNKVTEKGKYVELRCDPISGHTALYWYRQSLGQGPEFLIYFQGTGAADDSGLPNDRFFAVRPEGSVSTLKIQRTERGDSAVYLCASSLTRYGTEAFFGQGTRLTVV.